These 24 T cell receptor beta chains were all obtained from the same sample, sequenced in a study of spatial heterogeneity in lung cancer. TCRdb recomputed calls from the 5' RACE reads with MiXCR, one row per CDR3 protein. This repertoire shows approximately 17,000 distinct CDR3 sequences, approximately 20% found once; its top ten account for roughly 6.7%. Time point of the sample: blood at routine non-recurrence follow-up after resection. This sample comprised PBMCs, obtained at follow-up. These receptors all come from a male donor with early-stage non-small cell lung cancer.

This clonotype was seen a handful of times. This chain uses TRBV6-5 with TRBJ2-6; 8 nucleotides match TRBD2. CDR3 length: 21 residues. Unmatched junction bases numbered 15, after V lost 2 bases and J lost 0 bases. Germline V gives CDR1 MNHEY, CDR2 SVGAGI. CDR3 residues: CASSYPPPSAGVYSGANVLTF. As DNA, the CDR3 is TGTGCCAGCAGTTACCCGCCCCCCTCAGCGGGGGTTTACTCTGGGGCCAACGTCCTGACTTTC.

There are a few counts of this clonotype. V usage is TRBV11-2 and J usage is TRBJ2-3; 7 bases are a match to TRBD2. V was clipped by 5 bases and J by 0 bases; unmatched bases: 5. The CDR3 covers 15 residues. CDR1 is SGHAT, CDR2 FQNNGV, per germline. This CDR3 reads CASSRTRGSTDTQYF. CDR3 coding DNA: TGTGCCAGCAGCCGGACTAGGGGTAGCACAGATACGCAGTATTTT.

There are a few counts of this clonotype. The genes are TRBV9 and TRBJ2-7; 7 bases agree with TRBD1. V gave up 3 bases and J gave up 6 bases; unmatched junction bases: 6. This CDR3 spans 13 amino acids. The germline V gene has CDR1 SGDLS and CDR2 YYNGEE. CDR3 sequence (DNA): TGTGCCAGCAGCGGAACGACAGGGACCGAGCAGTACTTC. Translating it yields CASSGTTGTEQYF.

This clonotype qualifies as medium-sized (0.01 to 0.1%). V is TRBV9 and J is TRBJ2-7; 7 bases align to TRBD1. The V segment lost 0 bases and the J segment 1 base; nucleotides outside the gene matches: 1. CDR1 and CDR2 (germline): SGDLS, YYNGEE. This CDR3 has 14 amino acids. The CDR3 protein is CASSVEQGSYEQYF. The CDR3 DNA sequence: TGTGCCAGCAGCGTAGAACAGGGGTCCTACGAGCAGTACTTC.

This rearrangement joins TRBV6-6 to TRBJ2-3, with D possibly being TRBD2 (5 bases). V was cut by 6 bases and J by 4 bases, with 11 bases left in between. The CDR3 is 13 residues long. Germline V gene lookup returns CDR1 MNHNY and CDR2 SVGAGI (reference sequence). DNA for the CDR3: TGTGCCAGCAGAACAAGAGCGGCAGATACGCAGTATTTT. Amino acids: CASRTRAADTQYF.

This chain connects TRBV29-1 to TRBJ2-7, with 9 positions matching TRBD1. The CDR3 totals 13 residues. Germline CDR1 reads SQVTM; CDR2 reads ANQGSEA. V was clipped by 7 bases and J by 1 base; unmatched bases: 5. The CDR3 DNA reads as TGCAGCGGCTCCGGGACAGGGTCCTACGAGCAGTACTTC. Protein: CSGSGTGSYEQYF.

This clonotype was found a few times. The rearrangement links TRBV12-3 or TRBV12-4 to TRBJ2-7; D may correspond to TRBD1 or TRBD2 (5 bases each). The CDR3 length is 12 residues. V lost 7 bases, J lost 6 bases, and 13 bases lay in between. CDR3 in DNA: TGTGCCAGCACCTCCGGGGCAGCCGAGCAGTACTTC. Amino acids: CASTSGAAEQYF.

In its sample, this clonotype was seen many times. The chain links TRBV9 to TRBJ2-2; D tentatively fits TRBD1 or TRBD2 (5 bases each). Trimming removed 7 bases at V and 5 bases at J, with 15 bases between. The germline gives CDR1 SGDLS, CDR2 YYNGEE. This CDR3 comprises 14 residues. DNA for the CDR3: TGTGCCAGCTCGAAGGGGCGAGGGACCGGGGAGCTGTTTTTT. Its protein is CASSKGRGTGELFF.

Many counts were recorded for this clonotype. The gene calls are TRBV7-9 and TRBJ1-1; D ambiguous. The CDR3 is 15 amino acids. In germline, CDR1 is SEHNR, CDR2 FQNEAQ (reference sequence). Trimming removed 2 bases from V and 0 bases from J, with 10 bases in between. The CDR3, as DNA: TGTGCCAGCAGCTTATTTCCAGGCCTGAACACTGAAGCTTTCTTT. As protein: CASSLFPGLNTEAFF.

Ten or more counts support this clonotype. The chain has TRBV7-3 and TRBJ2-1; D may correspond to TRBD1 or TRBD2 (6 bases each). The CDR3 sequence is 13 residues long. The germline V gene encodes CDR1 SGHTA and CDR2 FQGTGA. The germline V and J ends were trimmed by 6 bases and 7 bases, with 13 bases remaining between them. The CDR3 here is CASSSGGLNEQFF. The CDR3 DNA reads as TGTGCCAGCAGTTCTGGGGGGCTTAATGAGCAGTTCTTC.

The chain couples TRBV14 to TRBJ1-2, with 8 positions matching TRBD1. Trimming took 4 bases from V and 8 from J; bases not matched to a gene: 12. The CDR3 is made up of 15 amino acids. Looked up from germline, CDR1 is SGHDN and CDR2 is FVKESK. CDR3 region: CASSPLGQGIVGYTF. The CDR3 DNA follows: TGTGCCAGCAGCCCTCTCGGACAGGGCATCGTGGGCTACACCTTC.

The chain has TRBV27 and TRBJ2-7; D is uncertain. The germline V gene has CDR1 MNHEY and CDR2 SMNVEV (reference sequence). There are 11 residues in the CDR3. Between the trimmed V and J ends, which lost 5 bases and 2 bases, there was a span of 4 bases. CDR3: CASSGPYEQYF. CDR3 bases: TGTGCCAGCAGTGGTCCCTACGAGCAGTACTTC.

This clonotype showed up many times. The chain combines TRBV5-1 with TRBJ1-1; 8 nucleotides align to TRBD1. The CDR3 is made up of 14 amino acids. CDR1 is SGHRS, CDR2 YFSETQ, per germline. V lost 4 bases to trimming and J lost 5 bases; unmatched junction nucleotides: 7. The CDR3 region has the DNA TGCGCCAGCAGCCGCACAGGGGGAAGGACTGAAGCTTTCTTT. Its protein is CASSRTGGRTEAFF.

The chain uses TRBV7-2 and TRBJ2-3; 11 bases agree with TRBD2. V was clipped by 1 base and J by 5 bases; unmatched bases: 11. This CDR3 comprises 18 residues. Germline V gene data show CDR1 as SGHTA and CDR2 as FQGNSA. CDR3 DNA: TGTGCCAGCAGCTTAGGGCCGTCTAGCGGGGGGATTAAAGATACGCAGTATTTT. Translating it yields CASSLGPSSGGIKDTQYF.

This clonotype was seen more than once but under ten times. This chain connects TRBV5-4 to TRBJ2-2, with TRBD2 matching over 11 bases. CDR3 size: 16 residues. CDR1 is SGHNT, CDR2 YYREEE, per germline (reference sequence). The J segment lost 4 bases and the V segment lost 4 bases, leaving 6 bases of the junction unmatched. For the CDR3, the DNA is TGTGCCAGCAGCCCCGCTAGCGGGGGGACCACCGGGGAGCTGTTTTTT. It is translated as CASSPASGGTTGELFF.

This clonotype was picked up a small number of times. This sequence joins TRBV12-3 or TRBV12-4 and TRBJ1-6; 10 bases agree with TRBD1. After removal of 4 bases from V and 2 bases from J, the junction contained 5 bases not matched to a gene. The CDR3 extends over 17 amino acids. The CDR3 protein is CASSSGTGEAYNSPLHF. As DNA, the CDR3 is TGTGCCAGCAGTTCCGGGACAGGGGAGGCCTATAATTCACCCCTCCACTTT.

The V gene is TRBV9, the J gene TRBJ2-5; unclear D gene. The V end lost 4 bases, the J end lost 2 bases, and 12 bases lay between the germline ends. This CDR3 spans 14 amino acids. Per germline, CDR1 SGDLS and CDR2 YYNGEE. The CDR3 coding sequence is TGTGCCAGCAGCCCTCAAGCAAGTCAAGAGACCCAGTACTTC. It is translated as CASSPQASQETQYF.

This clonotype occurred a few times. The CDR3 DNA follows: TGCGCCAGCAGTGAGTTTCAGGCAGGACCGGGTGAGCAGTTCTTC. This encodes CASSEFQAGPGEQFF. This chain connects TRBV10-2 to TRBJ2-1, with D unresolved. Germline V gene lookup returns CDR1 WSHSY and CDR2 SAAADI. The CDR3 consists of 15 residues. V gave up 1 base and J gave up 9 bases, with 16 bases separating them.

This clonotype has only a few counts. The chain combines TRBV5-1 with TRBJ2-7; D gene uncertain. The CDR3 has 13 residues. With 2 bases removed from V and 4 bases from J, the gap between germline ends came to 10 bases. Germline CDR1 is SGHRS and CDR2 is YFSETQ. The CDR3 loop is CASSFGEGYEQYF. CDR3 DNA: TGCGCCAGCAGCTTTGGGGAAGGATACGAGCAGTACTTC.

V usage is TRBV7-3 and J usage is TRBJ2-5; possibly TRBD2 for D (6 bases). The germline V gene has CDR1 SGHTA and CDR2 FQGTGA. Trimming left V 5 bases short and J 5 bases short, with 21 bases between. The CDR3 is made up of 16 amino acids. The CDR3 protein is CASSPGLIGGVETQYF. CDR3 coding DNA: TGTGCCAGCAGCCCCGGACTTATAGGAGGGGTCGAGACCCAGTACTTC.

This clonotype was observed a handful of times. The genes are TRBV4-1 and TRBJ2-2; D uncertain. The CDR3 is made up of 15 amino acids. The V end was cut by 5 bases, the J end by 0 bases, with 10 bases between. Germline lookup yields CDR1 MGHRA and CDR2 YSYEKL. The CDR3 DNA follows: TGCGCCAGCAGCGACGGCCGCGCGAACACCGGGGAGCTGTTTTTT. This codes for CASSDGRANTGELFF.

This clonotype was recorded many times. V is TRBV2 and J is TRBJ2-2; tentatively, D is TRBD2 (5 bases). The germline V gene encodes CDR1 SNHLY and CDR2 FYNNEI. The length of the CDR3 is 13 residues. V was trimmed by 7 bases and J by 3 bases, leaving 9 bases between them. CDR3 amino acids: CASTTLDTGELFF. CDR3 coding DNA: TGTGCCAGCACCACACTAGACACCGGGGAGCTGTTTTTT.

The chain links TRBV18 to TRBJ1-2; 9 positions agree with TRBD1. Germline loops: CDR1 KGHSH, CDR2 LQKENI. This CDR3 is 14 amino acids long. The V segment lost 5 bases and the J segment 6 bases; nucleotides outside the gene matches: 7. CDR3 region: CASSRDRDQHGYTF. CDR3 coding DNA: TGTGCCAGCTCAAGGGACAGGGATCAGCATGGCTACACCTTC.

The CDR3 spells CASSLGTQGRKYF. Written as DNA, the CDR3 is TGTGCCAGCAGCTTAGGAACACAGGGCCGAAAGTACTTC. This chain uses TRBV7-9 with TRBJ2-5; D is perhaps TRBD1 (6 bases). The CDR3 is 13 amino acids. V was pared by 1 base and J by 12 bases, with 15 bases between. In germline, CDR1 is SEHNR, CDR2 FQNEAQ (reference sequence).